This T cell receptor beta chain appears in the sequencing data of a study of follicular helper T cells after annual influenza vaccination (dated by TCRdb to the late 2010s). Study-wide context: After each seasonal influenza vaccination, blood samples were collected on days 0, 7 and 28. To study recall of cTfh clones, some subjects were followed through successive annual vaccinations in the 2013-2014, 2014-2015 and 2015-2016 seasons. One week after vaccination, a second recruited cohort of about a dozen subjects (Table S1) displayed a similar ICOS+CD38+ cTfh response. Multi-year samples were available from six subjects, with four subjects covering two vaccination seasons and two subjects covering three seasons. The 2015 samples were processed right after collection, while the 2013-2014 samples were cryopreserved.

The CDR3 measures 16 amino acids from cysteine to phenylalanine. Just the 48-base CDR3 DNA is kept, in frame starting at base 1. Germline trimming amounts to 6 bases on V and 1 base on J, with 10 as the count of junction bases outside the gene matches. The germline V gene (reference sequence) yields SEHNR for CDR1 and FQNEAQ for CDR2. On the study overall, not on this receptor specifically: Day 7 ICOS+CD38+ clones were most often found later in ICOS-CD38- cTfh, suggesting that subset may serve as a memory reservoir. With successive annual vaccinations, a recurrent oligoclonal ICOS+CD38+ cTfh response was recalled, and this response contained tetramer and AIM influenza-specific clonotypes. Only roughly 9.5-22% of analyzed cells yielded productive TCRB sequences, so sampling of rare clonotypes was not possible. ICOS+CD38+ cTfh clonality correlated with the frequency of that population, and its change correlated with the change in circulating plasmablast frequency.

What this sample's time point label stands for: 2015-2016 season, 7 days after influenza vaccination. TCRB sequencing was used to follow sorted CD4 subsets from the blood of adults before and after they were given the seasonal inactivated influenza vaccine (Fluvarix). To be eligible, subjects had to live in the community and must not have received influenza vaccine in the previous 6 months. Subjects were excluded for influenza vaccine contraindications, substance abuse, HIV/AIDS, active malignancy, immunomodulatory medication, or active illness such as respiratory infection. Between roughly 40 and 110 mL of blood was sampled per time point. Circulating Tfh were defined as non-naive CD4+CXCR5+PD-1+ cells, and these cells were sorted into ICOS+CD38+ and ICOS-CD38- fractions. PBMC were isolated using Ficoll-Paque PLUS or SepMate separation. Cell subsets were sorted from PBMC on a BD FACS Aria before DNA extraction.

On this clone itself: This clone's antigen is unknown. The sample holds no much larger clone one base away, and base qualities are not on file.

Libraries were built with the immunoSEQ multiplex PCR assay. Adaptive Biotechnologies handled the TCRB amplification, library preparation, sequencing and preliminary bioinformatics at Survey level resolution. For TCRB sequencing, genomic DNA from the sorted cTfh populations was amplified by multiplex PCR. In the source study's methods: Clonality was calculated in R as 1 minus normalized Shannon entropy, and the Gini index was computed with the R package ineq. Overlap score was defined as the summed counts of shared sequences divided by the total counts of all sequences in both compared samples. The significance of shared clonotypes was tested with Fisher's exact test, assuming a theoretical repertoire of 10^7 TCRB sequences. The table was pulled from immuneACCESS by TCRdb, which kept in-frame rearrangements only. Such tables lose some clones; where checked, under half of the loss comes from unresolved V genes, and the rest has no known cause. The DNA was the basis for D and trimming; V, J and clone size are from that table. Within this sample are thousands of clones, with around nine tenths of them counted one time only. The ten biggest clones cover roughly 0.69% of the sample.

The clonotype comes from an adult who received the influenza vaccine. The chain couples TRBV7-9 to TRBJ1-2; 8 central nucleotides agree with TRBD1. The sequences come from CXCR5+ CD38- circulating T follicular helper cells from blood, collected 7 days after influenza vaccination. Interpreted using the paper, the cell subset or site label stands for: circulating Tfh, non-naive CD4+CXCR5+PD-1+ (ICOS+CD38+ or ICOS-CD38-). The CDR3 loop reads CASRSSGTGINYGYTF. The DNA reads TGTGCCAGCAGGTCATCCGGGACAGGTATTAACTATGGCTACACCTTC.